This TCR beta chain was sequenced during a study of blood T cell repertoires in COVID-19 (dated by TCRdb to 2020 to 2022). Looking at the study overall: The collaborator samples originated in the United States, Italy and Spain and spanned the acute and convalescent phases of COVID-19. Where available, HLA class I and class II types were obtained from metadata supplied by the sample provider rather than from assay-based typing. The samples were drawn from the first 160 participants of the ongoing ImmuneRACE study and from over a thousand subjects provided by 6 global collaborators. A de-identified subject ID, COVID-19 status, age in years and sex were almost always included in the sample metadata. The material from the prospective study consisted of cDNA or gDNA derived from T cells, B-cell-depleted T cells, or PBMCs. A freely available public database, intended as a resource for researchers studying the immune response to SARS-CoV-2, is where the repertoires were released. Subjects who had been exposed to COVID-19, were actively infected with it, or had recovered from it provided the deeply sampled blood TCRbeta repertoires that made up the dataset. The paper's findings and limits, for the study overall: How much clinical and demographic metadata was included differed by source and by participant, and the metadata was provided uncurated.

TCRbeta CDR3 regions were amplified from genomic DNA using the immunoSEQ Assay, a bias-controlled multiplex PCR. The paper's processing steps were these. The number of nucleated cells in each sample was estimated from the amplification of reference gene primers within the assay. Sequence reads were collapsed and filtered to measure the absolute abundance of every unique TCRbeta CDR3 rearrangement. For each sample, productive Simpson clonality was calculated as the square root of Simpson's diversity index across productive rearrangements. Imported from immuneACCESS, the table was reduced by TCRdb to in-frame sequences with V and J called. These copies leave out some clones; in studies compared against another copy, an unresolved V gene accounts for under half, and the cause of the remainder is not known. V, J and clone size were drawn from that table, and D and trimming were deduced from the DNA. Counted in this sample were around 160,000 clones; approximately 87% of them appeared once. The ten largest clones add up to about a tenth of the sample.

This clone was seen more than once but under ten times. Its antigen remains unidentified. Base qualities are not recorded, but no much larger clone differs from it by a single base. The CDR3 runs 15 residues from the cysteine to the phenylalanine. The retained sequence is limited to the CDR3, 45 bases, with the frame set at the first base. Trimming costs V 5 bases and J 4 bases, and their ends lie 17 bases apart. CDR1 and CDR2 are drawn from the germline V gene: SGHTA, FQGNSA. One collaborating source in Seattle enrolled patients while the patients were actively infected and followed the patients over time throughout the course of disease. Each collaborating institution followed its own protocols to collect whole blood in K2EDTA tubes. Collaborator samples were shipped for TCRbeta analysis as frozen whole blood, isolated PBMCs, or DNA extracted from either sample type.

Specimen: peripheral blood. This clonotype was sampled from a woman aged 70-85 years with COVID-19, enrolled during active disease. This sequence uses TRBV7-2 and TRBJ1-2; no D gene call is confident. DNA sequence: TGTGCCAGCAGCACCGCCTCGCGGGCCTCCTATGGCTACACCTTC. Its product reads: CASSTASRASYGYTF.